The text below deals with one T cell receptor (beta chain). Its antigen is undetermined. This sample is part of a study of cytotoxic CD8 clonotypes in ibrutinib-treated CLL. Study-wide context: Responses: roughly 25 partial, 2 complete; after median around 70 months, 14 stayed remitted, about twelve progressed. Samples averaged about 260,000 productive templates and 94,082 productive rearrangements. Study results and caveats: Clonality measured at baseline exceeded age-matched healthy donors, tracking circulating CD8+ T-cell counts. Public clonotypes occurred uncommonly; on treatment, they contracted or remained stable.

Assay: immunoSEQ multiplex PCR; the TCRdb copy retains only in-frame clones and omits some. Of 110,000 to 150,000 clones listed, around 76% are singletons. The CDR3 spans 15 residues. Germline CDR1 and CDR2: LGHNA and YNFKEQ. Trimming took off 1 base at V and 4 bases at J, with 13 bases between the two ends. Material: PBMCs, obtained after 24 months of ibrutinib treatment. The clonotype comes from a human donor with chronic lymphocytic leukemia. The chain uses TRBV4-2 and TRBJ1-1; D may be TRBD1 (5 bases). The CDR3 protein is CASSQGSGPGTEAFF. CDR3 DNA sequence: TGTGCCAGCAGCCAAGGCTCGGGGCCGGGCACTGAAGCTTTCTTT.